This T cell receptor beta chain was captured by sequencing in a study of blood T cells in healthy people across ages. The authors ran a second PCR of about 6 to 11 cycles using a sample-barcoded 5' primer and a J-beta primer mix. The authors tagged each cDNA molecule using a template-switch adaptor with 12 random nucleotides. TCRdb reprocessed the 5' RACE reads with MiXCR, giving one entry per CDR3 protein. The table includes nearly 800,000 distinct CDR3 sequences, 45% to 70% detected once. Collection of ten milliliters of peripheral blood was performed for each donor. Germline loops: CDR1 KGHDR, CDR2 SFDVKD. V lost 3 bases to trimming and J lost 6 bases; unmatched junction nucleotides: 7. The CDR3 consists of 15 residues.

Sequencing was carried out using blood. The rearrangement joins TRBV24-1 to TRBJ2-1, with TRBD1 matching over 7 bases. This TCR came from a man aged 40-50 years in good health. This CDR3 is CATSDRQGRINEQFF. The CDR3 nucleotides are TGTGCCACCAGTGATAGACAGGGACGGATCAATGAGCAGTTCTTC.